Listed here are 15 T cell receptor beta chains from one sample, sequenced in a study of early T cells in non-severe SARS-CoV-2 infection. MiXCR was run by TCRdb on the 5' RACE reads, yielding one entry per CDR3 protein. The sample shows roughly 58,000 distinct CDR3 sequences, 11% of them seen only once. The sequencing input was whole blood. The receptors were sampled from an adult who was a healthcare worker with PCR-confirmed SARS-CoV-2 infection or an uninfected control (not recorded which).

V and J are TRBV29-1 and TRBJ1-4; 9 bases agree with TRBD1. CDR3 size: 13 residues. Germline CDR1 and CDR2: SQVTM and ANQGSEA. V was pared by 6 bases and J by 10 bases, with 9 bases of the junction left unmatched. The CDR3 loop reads CSVPQGAWGKLFF. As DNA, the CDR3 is TGCAGCGTCCCACAGGGGGCCTGGGGAAAACTGTTTTTT.

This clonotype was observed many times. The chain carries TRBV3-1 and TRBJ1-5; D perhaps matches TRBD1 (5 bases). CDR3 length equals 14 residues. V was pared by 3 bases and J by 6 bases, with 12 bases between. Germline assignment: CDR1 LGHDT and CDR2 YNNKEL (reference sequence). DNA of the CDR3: TGTGCCAGCAGCCATGCGGGACCGAGTCAGCCCCAGCATTTT. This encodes CASSHAGPSQPQHF.

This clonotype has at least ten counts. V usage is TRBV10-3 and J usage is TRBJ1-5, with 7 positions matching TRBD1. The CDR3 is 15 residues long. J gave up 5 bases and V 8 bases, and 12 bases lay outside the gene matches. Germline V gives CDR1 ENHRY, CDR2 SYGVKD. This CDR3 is CAIGDRANGDQPQHF. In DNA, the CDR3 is TGTGCCATCGGCGACAGGGCAAATGGGGATCAGCCCCAGCATTTT.

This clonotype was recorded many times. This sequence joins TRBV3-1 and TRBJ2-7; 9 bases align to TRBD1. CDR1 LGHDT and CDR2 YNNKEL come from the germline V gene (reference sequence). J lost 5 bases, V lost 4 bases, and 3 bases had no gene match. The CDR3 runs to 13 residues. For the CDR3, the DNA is TGTGCCAGCAGCCGGGACAGGGTCAACGAGCAGTACTTC. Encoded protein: CASSRDRVNEQYF.

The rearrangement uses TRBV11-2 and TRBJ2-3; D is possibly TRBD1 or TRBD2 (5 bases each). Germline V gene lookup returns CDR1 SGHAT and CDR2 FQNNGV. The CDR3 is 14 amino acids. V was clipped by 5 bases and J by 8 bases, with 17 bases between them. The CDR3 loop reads CASSPDALGTTQYF. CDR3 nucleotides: TGTGCCAGCAGCCCCGATGCATTGGGGACTACGCAGTATTTT.

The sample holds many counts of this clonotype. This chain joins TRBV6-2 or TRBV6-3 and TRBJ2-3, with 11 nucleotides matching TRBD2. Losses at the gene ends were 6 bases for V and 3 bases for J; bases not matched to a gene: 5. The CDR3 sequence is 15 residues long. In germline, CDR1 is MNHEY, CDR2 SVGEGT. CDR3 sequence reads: CASSTLAGATDTQYF. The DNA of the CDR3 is TGTGCCAGCAGCACACTAGCGGGGGCGACAGATACGCAGTATTTT.

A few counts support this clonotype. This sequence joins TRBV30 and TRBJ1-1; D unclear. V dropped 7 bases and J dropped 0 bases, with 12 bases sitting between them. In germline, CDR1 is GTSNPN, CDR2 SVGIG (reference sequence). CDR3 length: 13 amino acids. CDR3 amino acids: CASAAQVNTEAFF. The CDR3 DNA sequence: TGTGCCTCCGCAGCGCAGGTGAACACTGAAGCTTTCTTT. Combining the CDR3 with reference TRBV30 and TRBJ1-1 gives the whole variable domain SQTIHQWPATLVQPVGSPLSLECTVEGTSNPNLYWYRQAAGRGLQLLFYSVGIGQISSEVPQNLSASRPQDRQFILSSKKLLLSDSGFYLCASAAQVNTEAFFGQGTRLTVV.

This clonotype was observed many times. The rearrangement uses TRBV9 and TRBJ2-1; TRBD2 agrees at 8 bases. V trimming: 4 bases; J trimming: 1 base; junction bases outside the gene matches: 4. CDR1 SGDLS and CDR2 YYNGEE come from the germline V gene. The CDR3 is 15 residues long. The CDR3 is CASSPSGSSYNEQFF. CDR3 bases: TGTGCCAGCAGCCCGAGCGGGAGTTCCTACAATGAGCAGTTCTTC.

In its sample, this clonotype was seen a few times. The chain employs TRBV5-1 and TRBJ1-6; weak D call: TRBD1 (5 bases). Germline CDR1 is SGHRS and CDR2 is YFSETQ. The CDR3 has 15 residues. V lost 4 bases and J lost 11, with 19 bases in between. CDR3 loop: CASSPGTALGTPLHF. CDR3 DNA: TGCGCCAGCAGCCCGGGGACGGCCTTAGGGACACCCCTCCACTTT.

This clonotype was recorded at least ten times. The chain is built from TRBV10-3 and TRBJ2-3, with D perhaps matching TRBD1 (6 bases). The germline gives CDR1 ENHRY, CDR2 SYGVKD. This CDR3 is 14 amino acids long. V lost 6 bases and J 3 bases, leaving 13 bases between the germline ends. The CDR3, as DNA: TGTGCCATCAGCCCGGACAGACCAACAGATACGCAGTATTTT. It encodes CAISPDRPTDTQYF.

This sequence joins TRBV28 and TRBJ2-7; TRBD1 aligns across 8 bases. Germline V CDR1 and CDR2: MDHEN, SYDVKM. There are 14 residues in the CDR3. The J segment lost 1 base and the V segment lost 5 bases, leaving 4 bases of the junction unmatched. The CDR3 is CASSLGQASYEQYF. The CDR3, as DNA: TGTGCCAGCAGTCTGGGACAGGCTTCCTACGAGCAGTACTTC.

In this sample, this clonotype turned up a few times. CDR3 bases: TGTGCCACCAGTCCGTCAGGGGCAGAGACCCAGTACTTC. Its protein is CATSPSGAETQYF. V gene TRBV24-1 combines with J gene TRBJ2-5, with D tentatively TRBD1 (6 bases). V lost 6 bases to trimming and J lost 4 bases, with 11 bases between them. CDR3 length equals 13 residues. The germline V gene has CDR1 KGHDR and CDR2 SFDVKD.

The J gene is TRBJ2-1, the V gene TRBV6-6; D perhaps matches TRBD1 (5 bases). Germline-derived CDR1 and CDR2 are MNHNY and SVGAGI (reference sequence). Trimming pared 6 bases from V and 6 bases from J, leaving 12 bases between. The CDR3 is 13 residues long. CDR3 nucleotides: TGTGCCAGCAGAACGGACAAGCCCAATGAGCAGTTCTTC. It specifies CASRTDKPNEQFF.

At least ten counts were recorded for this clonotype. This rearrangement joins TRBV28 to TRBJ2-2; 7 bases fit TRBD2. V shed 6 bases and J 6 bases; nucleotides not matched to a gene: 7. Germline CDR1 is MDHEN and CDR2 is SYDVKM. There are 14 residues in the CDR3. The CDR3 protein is CASRRAGVAGELFF. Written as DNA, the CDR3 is TGTGCCAGCAGACGGGCGGGAGTGGCCGGGGAGCTGTTTTTT.

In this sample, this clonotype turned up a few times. CDR3 coding DNA: TGCAGCGTTGACAGGGCCGCGGGTGTCGAGACCCAGTACTTC. The encoded protein is CSVDRAAGVETQYF. The chain has TRBV29-1 and TRBJ2-5; D may be TRBD1 or TRBD2 (5 bases each). Per the germline V gene, CDR1 is SQVTM and CDR2 is ANQGSEA. Trimming took 3 bases from V and 5 from J, leaving 16 bases between them. The CDR3 runs to 14 residues.